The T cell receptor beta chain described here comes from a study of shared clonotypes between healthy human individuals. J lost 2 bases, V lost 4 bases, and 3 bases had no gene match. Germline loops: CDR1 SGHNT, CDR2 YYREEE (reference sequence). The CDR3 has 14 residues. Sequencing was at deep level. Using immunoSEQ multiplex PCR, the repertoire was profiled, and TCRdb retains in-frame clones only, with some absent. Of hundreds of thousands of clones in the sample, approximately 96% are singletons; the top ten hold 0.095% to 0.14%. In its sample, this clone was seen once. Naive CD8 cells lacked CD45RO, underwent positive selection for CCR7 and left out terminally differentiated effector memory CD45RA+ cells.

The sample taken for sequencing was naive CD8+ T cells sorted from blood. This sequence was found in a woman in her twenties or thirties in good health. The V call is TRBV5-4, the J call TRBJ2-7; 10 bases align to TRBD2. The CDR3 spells CASSHGTSAYEQYF. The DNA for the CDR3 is TGTGCCAGCAGCCACGGGACTAGCGCCTACGAGCAGTACTTC.